This T cell receptor beta chain was sequenced during a study of tumor and adjacent non-tumor tissue in lung cancer. At the level of the study: About 4.17 million productive TCRbeta reads were obtained per sample on average. Overall study findings and caveats: Top 100 clones took a larger repertoire share in normal lung.

The CDR3 spans 15 residues. CDR1 and CDR2 (germline): MNHNS, SASEGT. The library came from three nested PCR rounds adapted from ARM-PCR protocols. TCRdb analysed the multiplex PCR reads with MiXCR anew, one entry per CDR3 protein. The table lists approximately 70,000 distinct CDR3 sequences, around 78% of them singletons. RNA was extracted from bulk tissue without any cell sorting. This clonotype was observed once. Its antigen is as yet unknown. Relative to the germline gene, one junction end is altered; a read error may explain this. The V and J genes are TRBV6-1 and TRBJ2-2; TRBD2 aligns across 11 bases. Specimen: lung tumor tissue. This sequence was found in a man aged 55 to 70 with non-small cell lung cancer. This chain's CDR3 is CVSSDSGRVGGEQFF. For the CDR3, the DNA is TGTGTCAGCAGTGATAGCGGGAGGGTTGGCGGGGAGCAGTTTTTT.